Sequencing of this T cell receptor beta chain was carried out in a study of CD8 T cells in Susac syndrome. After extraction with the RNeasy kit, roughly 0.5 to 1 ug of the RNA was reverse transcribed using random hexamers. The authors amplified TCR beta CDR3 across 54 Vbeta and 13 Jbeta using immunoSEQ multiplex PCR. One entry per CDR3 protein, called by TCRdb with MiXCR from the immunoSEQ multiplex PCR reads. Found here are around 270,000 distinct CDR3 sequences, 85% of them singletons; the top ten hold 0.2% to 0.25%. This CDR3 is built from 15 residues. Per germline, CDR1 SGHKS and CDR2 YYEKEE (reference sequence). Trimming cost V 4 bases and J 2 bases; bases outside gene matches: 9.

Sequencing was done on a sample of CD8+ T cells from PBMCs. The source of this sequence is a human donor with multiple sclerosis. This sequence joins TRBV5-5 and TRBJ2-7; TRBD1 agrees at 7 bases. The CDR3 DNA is TGTGCCAGCAGCCAGGATGCGGACAGGACCTACGAGCAGTACTTC. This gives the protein CASSQDADRTYEQYF.